Following are 9 T cell receptor beta chains from one sample sequenced in a study of shared clonotypes between healthy human individuals. Profiling relied on immunoSEQ multiplex PCR, and the TCRdb table lists in-frame clones only, not all of them. There are around 440,000 clones in the sample; approximately 80% occur only once, and 12% lies in the top ten. Sequencing was performed on PBMCs. The source is a woman aged 40 to 50 in good health. Some clones in this sample may be carry-over from other donors' samples.

The chain has TRBV7-3 and TRBJ2-1, with 8 bases that match TRBD2. This CDR3 contains 16 residues. In germline, CDR1 is SGHTA, CDR2 FQGTGA. Trimming removed 1 base from V and 3 bases from J; junction bases left unmatched: 5. The CDR3 spells CASSLRTAGGYNEQFF. As DNA, the CDR3 is TGTGCCAGCAGCTTAAGGACTGCGGGAGGCTACAATGAGCAGTTCTTC.

This clone was detected once. V usage is TRBV2 and J usage is TRBJ1-4; 7 bases line up with TRBD1. Germline V gene lookup returns CDR1 SNHLY and CDR2 FYNNEI. Trimming cost V 6 bases and J 5 bases; bases outside gene matches: 3. This CDR3 has 13 residues. The CDR3 sequence is CASSGTENEKLFF. The CDR3 DNA is TGTGCCAGCAGCGGGACAGAGAATGAAAAACTGTTTTTT.

To note about this clone: Here the CDR3 omits its conserved ending phenylalanine or tryptophan, so a read error is the likely source. V gene TRBV7-3 combines with J gene TRBJ1-2; D is perhaps TRBD1 (6 bases). V was shortened by 3 bases and J by 0 bases, with 11 bases between the two germline ends. This CDR3 has 15 residues. Germline CDR1 and CDR2: SGHTA and FQGTGA. CDR3 sequence reads: CASSLNRDTNYGYTL. The DNA of the CDR3 is TGTGCCAGCAGCTTGAACCGGGACACTAACTATGGCTACACCCTC.

The V gene is TRBV9, the J gene TRBJ2-1; 7 nucleotides agree with TRBD2. V gave up 0 bases and J gave up 10 bases; unmatched junction bases: 4. The germline CDR1 and CDR2 sequences are SGDLS and YYNGEE. This CDR3 spans 13 amino acids. DNA for the CDR3: TGTGCCAGCAGCGTAGGTGGGCGGGAGGAGCAGTTCTTC. This sequence encodes CASSVGGREEQFF.

The chain recombines TRBV29-1 with TRBJ2-5; maybe TRBD1 (6 bases). Germline CDR1 SQVTM, CDR2 ANQGSEA. The length of the CDR3 is 13 residues. V shed 5 bases and J shed 5 bases, with 15 bases lying between them. This CDR3 reads CSVKQGAAETQYF. CDR3 sequence (DNA): TGCAGCGTTAAACAGGGCGCGGCGGAGACCCAGTACTTC.

Concerning this clone itself: This sequence is one base from a far larger clone and is likely a read error. The V call is TRBV7-9, the J call TRBJ2-5; D remains unclear. The CDR3 is 14 amino acids. V was shortened by 5 bases and J by 5 bases, with 15 bases between the two germline ends. CDR1 is SEHNR and CDR2 is FQNEAQ in the germline V gene (reference sequence). The CDR3 region is CASSKAAGWETQYF. The CDR3 nucleotides read TGTGCCAGCAGCAAGGCCGCCGGATGGGAGACCCAGTACTTC.

The V call is TRBV29-1, the J call TRBJ2-1, with D possibly matching TRBD1 (7 bases). V lost 4 bases, J lost 7 bases, and 20 bases lay in between. This CDR3 contains 15 residues. Germline V CDR1 and CDR2: SQVTM, ANQGSEA. The CDR3 nucleotides read TGCAGCGTTGGAGTTATTGGGGCAGGGGGGAATGAGCAGTTCTTC. Protein sequence: CSVGVIGAGGNEQFF.

This clone has a single count. The V gene is TRBV18, the J gene TRBJ2-3; D remains unclear. This CDR3 is 15 amino acids long. Trimming pared 8 bases from V and 2 bases from J, leaving 17 bases between. Germline V lookup: CDR1 KGHSH, CDR2 LQKENI. Written as DNA, the CDR3 is TGTGCCAGCCACCCAGGTAGCAGGAACACAGATACGCAGTATTTT. Translated: CASHPGSRNTDTQYF.

The chain couples TRBV6-5 to TRBJ2-7; TRBD1 matches 7 bases. CDR1 and CDR2 (germline): MNHEY, SVGAGI. The CDR3 loop spans 13 amino acids. V shed 6 bases and J 1 base; nucleotides not matched to a gene: 3. CDR3 coding DNA: TGTGCCAGCAGCAGACAGGGATCCTACGAGCAGTACTTC. It yields the protein CASSRQGSYEQYF.